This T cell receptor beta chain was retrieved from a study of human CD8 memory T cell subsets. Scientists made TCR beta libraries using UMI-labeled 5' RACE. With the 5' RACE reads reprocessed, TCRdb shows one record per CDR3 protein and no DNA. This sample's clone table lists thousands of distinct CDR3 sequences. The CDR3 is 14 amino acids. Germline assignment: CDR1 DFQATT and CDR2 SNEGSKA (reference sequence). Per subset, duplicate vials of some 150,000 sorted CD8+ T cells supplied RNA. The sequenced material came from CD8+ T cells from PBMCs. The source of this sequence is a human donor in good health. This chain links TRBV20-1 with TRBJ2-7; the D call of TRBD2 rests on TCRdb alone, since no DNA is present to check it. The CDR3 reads CSAPRGGTGYEQYF.